This entry lists 30 T cell receptor beta chains sequenced from one sample in a study of a mutant IDH1 vaccine in newly diagnosed glioma. Their antigens are not known. As for time point: week 23, last vaccination. All doses held 300 ug of mutant IDH1 20-mer peptide, with topical imiquimod. TCRdb's table, derived via immunoSEQ multiplex PCR, lists solely in-frame clones and lacks some. Among roughly 38,000 clones, around 76% were seen once, and the ten largest hold less than 6.5%. This specimen was PBMCs, taken from a glioma patient whose treatment included an IDH1 peptide vaccine. All receptors derive from a man aged 50-59 years with glioma.

The sample holds a few counts of this clone. The chain has TRBV4-3 and TRBJ1-2; 9 nucleotides agree with TRBD1. This CDR3 spans 14 amino acids. Germline lookup yields CDR1 LGHNA and CDR2 YSLEER. The V gene end was trimmed by 7 bases and the J gene end by 3 bases; junction bases not matched to a gene: 6. The CDR3 DNA reads as TGCGCCAGCACCCCGGGACAGGGCCACTATGGCTACACCTTC. It yields the protein CASTPGQGHYGYTF.

This clone was counted between two and nine times. The CDR3 here is CASSQDWGQGNTGELFF. The CDR3 DNA reads TGCGCCAGCAGCCAAGATTGGGGACAGGGGAACACCGGGGAGCTGTTTTTT. V usage is TRBV4-1 and J usage is TRBJ2-2, with TRBD1 matching over 9 bases. The CDR3 length is 17 residues. Germline CDR1 MGHRA, CDR2 YSYEKL. V shed 0 bases, J shed 1 base, and the junction held 3 bases outside the gene matches.

V usage is TRBV7-8 and J usage is TRBJ1-1; a weak D match, TRBD1 (5 bases). Trimming left V 7 bases short and J 0 bases short, with 15 bases between. The CDR3 loop spans 15 amino acids. CDR1 SGHVS and CDR2 FQNEAQ come from the germline V gene. The DNA of the CDR3 is TGTGCCAGCACCCAGGCAGGGATTGTGAACACTGAAGCTTTCTTT. Its protein product is CASTQAGIVNTEAFF. The variable domain in full, completed from reference TRBV7-8 and TRBJ1-1, reads GAGVSQSPRYKVAKRGQDVALRCDPISGHVSLFWYQQALGQGPEFLTYFQNEAQLDKSGLPSDRFFAERPEGSVSTLKIQRTQQEDSAVYLCASTQAGIVNTEAFFGQGTRLTVV.

Of note for this clone: The sample has other DNA sequences that encode this CDR3 too. The CDR3 DNA reads TGCAGTGCTAGAGTAGGGCAGCCCCAGCATTTT. Its translation is CSARVGQPQHF. This sequence joins TRBV20-1 and TRBJ1-5; D is unclear. The germline V gene encodes CDR1 DFQATT and CDR2 SNEGSKA (reference sequence). This CDR3 is 11 amino acids long. V shed 1 base and J shed 7 bases, with 5 bases lying between them.

V gene TRBV4-1 combines with J gene TRBJ1-4; TRBD1 matches 8 bases. The CDR3 is 16 residues long. V dropped 4 bases and J dropped 6; count of bases not matched to a gene: 10. Germline V gene data show CDR1 as MGHRA and CDR2 as YSYEKL. The CDR3 loop reads CASSPLSTGAYEKLFF. The CDR3 nucleotides are TGCGCCAGCAGCCCCCTATCGACAGGGGCTTATGAAAAACTGTTTTTT.

V is TRBV10-3 and J is TRBJ1-2; 7 bases fit TRBD1. Germline V gives CDR1 ENHRY, CDR2 SYGVKD. This CDR3 has 14 residues. The V gene end was trimmed by 6 bases and the J gene end by 4 bases; junction bases not matched to a gene: 8. CDR3 amino acids: CAIRPSTGVYGYTF. DNA of the CDR3: TGTGCCATCAGACCCTCCACAGGGGTCTATGGCTACACCTTC.

The chain uses TRBV5-1 and TRBJ1-2; D ambiguous. Per germline, CDR1 SGHRS and CDR2 YFSETQ. CDR3 length: 16 residues. Between the trimmed V and J ends, which lost 0 bases and 6 bases, there was a span of 18 bases. CDR3 amino acids: CASSLATVRTVDGYTF. CDR3 coding DNA: TGCGCCAGCAGCTTGGCAACAGTTCGAACGGTCGATGGCTACACCTTC. Looking up the rest from reference TRBV5-1 and TRBJ1-2 gives the full variable domain: KAGVTQTPRYLIKTRGQQVTLSCSPISGHRSVSWYQQTPGQGLQFLFEYFSETQRNKGNFPGRFSGRQFSNSRSEMNVSTLELGDSALYLCASSLATVRTVDGYTFGSGTRLTVV.

The chain carries TRBV7-2 and TRBJ1-2; the match to TRBD1 covers 9 bases. CDR1 SGHTA and CDR2 FQGNSA come from the germline V gene. J gave up 6 bases and V 4 bases, and 3 bases lay outside the gene matches. The CDR3 covers 13 residues. The CDR3 DNA reads as TGTGCCAGCAGCTCGCGGACAGGGGATGGCTACACCTTC. Protein sequence: CASSSRTGDGYTF.

The chain links TRBV10-3 to TRBJ1-6; a weak D match, TRBD1 (5 bases). The CDR3 sequence is 14 residues long. Germline-derived CDR1 and CDR2 are ENHRY and SYGVKD. The V end lost 11 bases, the J end lost 7 bases, and 18 bases lay between the germline ends. The chain's CDR3 is CAVQGTWGNSPLHF. The CDR3, as DNA: TGTGCCGTTCAAGGGACCTGGGGGAATTCACCCCTCCACTTT.

The chain carries TRBV7-2 and TRBJ1-1; D unclear. This CDR3 is built from 13 residues. Germline-derived CDR1 and CDR2 are SGHTA and FQGNSA. Deletions cut 5 bases from V and 5 bases from J, with 12 bases between. CDR3 protein: CASSVDGRTEAFF. As DNA, the CDR3 is TGTGCCAGCAGCGTGGACGGAAGGACTGAAGCTTTCTTT.

J is TRBJ2-1 and V is TRBV29-1; 13 bases match TRBD2. The V and J ends lost 3 bases and 4 bases, in that order; junction bases with no gene match: 6. This CDR3 region has 16 residues. Germline lookup yields CDR1 SQVTM and CDR2 ANQGSEA. The CDR3 DNA sequence: TGCAGCGTTGAGGGGACTAGCGGGACCACGTACAATGAGCAGTTCTTC. This gives the protein CSVEGTSGTTYNEQFF.

The CDR3 DNA follows: TGTGCCACCAGCAGGGACAGCCCCTCGGGGGTTGGCTACACCTTC. Its protein is CATSRDSPSGVGYTF. The chain links TRBV15 to TRBJ1-2; weak D call: TRBD1 (6 bases). This CDR3 contains 15 residues. V was pared by 3 bases and J by 7 bases, with 18 bases between. From germline, CDR1 is LNHNV and CDR2 YYDKDF (reference sequence).

The rearrangement links TRBV18 to TRBJ1-1, with D possibly TRBD1 on 6 matching bases. V lost 1 base and J 11 bases, leaving 14 bases between the germline ends. Germline V gene lookup returns CDR1 KGHSH and CDR2 LQKENI. The CDR3 length is 13 residues. CDR3 region: CASSPRGAERAFF. CDR3 bases: TGTGCCAGCTCACCACGGGGGGCTGAACGGGCTTTCTTT.

This clone was seen a single time. V usage is TRBV6-1 and J usage is TRBJ1-4; D unresolved. This CDR3 is built from 12 residues. V gave up 10 bases and J gave up 5 bases, with 11 bases separating them. Germline V gene lookup returns CDR1 MNHNS and CDR2 SASEGT. The CDR3 DNA sequence: TGTGCCACCTCAGGACTAAATGAAAAACTGTTTTTT. This translates into CATSGLNEKLFF.

The chain couples TRBV29-1 to TRBJ1-5; D is uncertain. Germline values: CDR1 SQVTM, CDR2 ANQGSEA. This CDR3 is 14 amino acids long. V lost 5 bases to trimming and J lost 6 bases, with 17 bases between them. The DNA of the CDR3 is TGCAGCGTTTCGTCTGGGAGGGCGGGTCAGCCCCAGCATTTT. Its translation is CSVSSGRAGQPQHF.

The CDR3 spells CASSPNKVGVGEFF. For the CDR3, the DNA is TGTGCCAGCAGCCCAAATAAAGTCGGGGTAGGGGAGTTCTTC. The gene calls are TRBV7-9 and TRBJ2-1; tentatively, D is TRBD1 or TRBD2 (5 bases each). Trimming stripped 5 bases from V and 14 bases from J, with 22 bases between. The CDR3 runs 14 residues. CDR1 and CDR2 from the germline V gene are SEHNR and FQNEAQ (reference sequence).

The chain carries TRBV7-9 and TRBJ2-2; the D gene could be TRBD1 or TRBD2 (5 bases each). Trimming took off 4 bases at V and 1 base at J, with 10 bases between the two ends. The CDR3 length is 15 residues. Germline V CDR1 and CDR2: SEHNR, FQNEAQ (reference sequence). CDR3 sequence (DNA): TGTGCCAGCAGCTCCCGGGACGGGAACACCGGGGAGCTGTTTTTT. Translating gives CASSSRDGNTGELFF.

The chain is built from TRBV6-1 and TRBJ2-5, with a tentative D call TRBD2 (7 bases). The length of the CDR3 is 13 residues. Per the germline V gene, CDR1 is MNHNS and CDR2 is SASEGT. Between the trimmed V and J ends, which lost 10 bases and 6 bases, there was a span of 18 bases. Here the CDR3 reads CANLGGGGQTQYF. CDR3 nucleotide sequence: TGTGCCAACCTGGGGGGGGGCGGGCAGACCCAGTACTTC.

CDR3 protein: CASSFQGQVMEQYF. DNA for the CDR3: TGTGCCAGCAGTTTCCAGGGACAGGTTATGGAGCAGTACTTC. The chain recombines TRBV27 with TRBJ2-7, with TRBD1 identical over 8 bases. This CDR3 is 14 amino acids long. The germline gives CDR1 MNHEY, CDR2 SMNVEV (reference sequence). J lost 7 bases, V lost 3 bases, and 8 bases had no gene match.

This clone was counted only a few times. The chain is built from TRBV7-9 and TRBJ1-3, with D maybe TRBD1 (5 bases). The germline V gene has CDR1 SEHNR and CDR2 FQNEAQ (reference sequence). This CDR3 is 18 amino acids long. V was pared by 6 bases and J by 0 bases, with 21 bases between. CDR3 sequence: CASRPLGEGGASGNTIYF. The CDR3 bases are TGTGCCAGCAGACCTCTCGGGGAAGGAGGGGCCTCTGGAAACACCATATATTTT.

This clone has just a few counts. The chain combines TRBV9 with TRBJ2-3, with D unresolved. This CDR3 spans 14 amino acids. Germline V gene sequence: CDR1 SGDLS, CDR2 YYNGEE. V was pared by 0 bases and J by 2 bases, with 7 bases between. The CDR3 nucleotides are TGTGCCAGCAGCGTAGAAGTCCTCACAGATACGCAGTATTTT. Translation: CASSVEVLTDTQYF.

As to this clone: Germline and junction disagree at one end, which may indicate a read error. J is TRBJ2-3 and V is TRBV7-7; 9 bases fit TRBD2. Germline CDR1 is SSHAT and CDR2 is FNYEAQ (reference sequence). This CDR3 has 14 residues. The CDR3 DNA follows: TGTGCTAGCAGCGCGGCTAGCGGGGCGGGTACGCAGTATTTT. The encoded protein is CASSAASGAGTQYF.

This chain links TRBV25-1 with TRBJ1-5; TRBD1 might be the D (6 bases). With 0 bases removed from V and 4 bases from J, the gap between germline ends came to 13 bases. The CDR3 spans 16 residues. Germline V gene data show CDR1 as MGHDK and CDR2 as SYGVNS. DNA for the CDR3: TGTGCCAGCAGTGAATATGCCGGACAGATGAATCAGCCCCAGCATTTT. This gives the protein CASSEYAGQMNQPQHF.

The chain carries TRBV5-4 and TRBJ1-6, with D perhaps TRBD1 (5 bases). The CDR3 spans 15 residues. Trimming took off 2 bases at V and 10 bases at J, with 16 bases between the two ends. In germline, CDR1 is SGHNT, CDR2 YYREEE (reference sequence). The CDR3 nucleotides read TGTGCCAGCAGCTTTGAGGGGCGCGCGGGGTCACCCCTCCACTTT. This gives the protein CASSFEGRAGSPLHF. Combining the CDR3 with reference TRBV5-4 and TRBJ1-6 gives the whole variable domain ETGVTQSPTHLIKTRGQQVTLRCSSQSGHNTVSWYQQALGQGPQFIFQYYREEENGRGNFPPRFSGLQFPNYSSELNVNALELDDSALYLCASSFEGRAGSPLHFGNGTRLTVT.

CDR3 sequence (DNA): TGTGCCACCCAGCCCGGGACAGGACATAGCAATCAGCCCCAGCATTTT. Protein sequence: CATQPGTGHSNQPQHF. V and J are TRBV10-3 and TRBJ1-5; TRBD1 agrees at 8 bases. The CDR3 covers 16 residues. Unmatched junction bases numbered 11, after V lost 10 bases and J lost 0 bases. Germline V gives CDR1 ENHRY, CDR2 SYGVKD.

The chain has TRBV19 and TRBJ2-2, with a weak D call TRBD1 (5 bases). Trimming took 5 bases from V and 1 from J, leaving 5 bases between them. The CDR3 has 13 residues. Germline V gene lookup returns CDR1 LNHDA and CDR2 SQIVND (reference sequence). DNA of the CDR3: TGTGCCAGTAGTCAGGGGAACACCGGGGAGCTGTTTTTT. This gives the protein CASSQGNTGELFF.

Note on this clone: At the DNA level, this CDR3 is encoded by other sequences in the same sample as well. V is TRBV6-5 and J is TRBJ1-5; D not certain. This CDR3 is built from 15 residues. Between the trimmed V and J ends, which lost 0 bases and 0 bases, there was a span of 6 bases. Germline CDR1 reads MNHEY; CDR2 reads SVGAGI. The CDR3 loop reads CASSYSLVSNQPQHF. CDR3 DNA: TGTGCCAGCAGTTACTCTCTGGTTAGCAATCAGCCCCAGCATTTT.

V usage is TRBV2 and J usage is TRBJ2-5; the D gene is possibly TRBD1 (5 bases). V gave up 6 bases and J gave up 5 bases, with 13 bases separating them. Germline values: CDR1 SNHLY, CDR2 FYNNEI. There are 13 residues in the CDR3. CDR3 in amino acids: CASSGSGLETQYF. The CDR3 bases are TGTGCCAGCAGCGGTTCAGGGCTGGAGACCCAGTACTTC.

The chain recombines TRBV2 with TRBJ1-1; no firm D call. The germline CDR1 and CDR2 sequences are SNHLY and FYNNEI. V lost 5 bases to trimming and J lost 0 bases, with 13 bases between them. CDR3 length equals 15 residues. The DNA for the CDR3 is TGTGCCAGCAGTCTCTCCGGGCTTATGAACACTGAAGCTTTCTTT. As protein: CASSLSGLMNTEAFF.

This clone was recorded a few times. The rearrangement uses TRBV27 and TRBJ2-7; 15 bases map to TRBD2. Germline loops: CDR1 MNHEY, CDR2 SMNVEV (reference sequence). This CDR3 comprises 15 residues. V trimming: 6 bases; J trimming: 2 bases; junction bases outside the gene matches: 2. This CDR3 reads CASSWTSGGAYEQYF. CDR3 DNA: TGTGCCAGCAGCTGGACTAGCGGGGGGGCCTACGAGCAGTACTTC.